Presented here are 9 T cell receptor beta chains from one specimen sequenced in a study of technical replicates of blood from a few donors. Clones were read by immunoSEQ multiplex PCR, and TCRdb kept only the in-frame ones, dropping some. The table includes tens of thousands of clones, around 90% detected once. The sequencing input was T cells isolated from PBMCs. These receptors came from a human donor in good health.

CDR3 residues: CASSLISYWGAEQFF. The CDR3 DNA reads as TGTGCCAGCAGCTTGATATCCTACTGGGGAGCGGAGCAGTTCTTC. The V call is TRBV7-8, the J call TRBJ2-1, with D tentatively TRBD2 (5 bases). V was cut by 3 bases and J by 10 bases, with 19 bases left in between. This CDR3 has 15 amino acids. In germline, CDR1 is SGHVS, CDR2 FQNEAQ.

The gene calls are TRBV19 and TRBJ2-7; TRBD2 agrees at 7 bases. Germline-derived CDR1 and CDR2 are LNHDA and SQIVND (reference sequence). This CDR3 region has 15 residues. Losses at the gene ends were 0 bases for V and 6 bases for J; bases not matched to a gene: 8. CDR3 in DNA: TGTGCCAGTAGTATAGACGGACTAGGAGGAGCCGAGCAGTACTTC. This gives the protein CASSIDGLGGAEQYF.

For the CDR3, the DNA is TGTGCCAGCGTGGGCACGAAACAAGAGACCCAGTACTTC. As protein: CASVGTKQETQYF. The chain combines TRBV25-1 with TRBJ2-5; the D is unclear. With 8 bases removed from V and 2 bases from J, the gap between germline ends came to 12 bases. The CDR3 length is 13 residues. Germline V gene data show CDR1 as MGHDK and CDR2 as SYGVNS.

The chain employs TRBV2 and TRBJ1-1; 10 bases agree with TRBD1. The CDR3 spans 18 residues. V lost 4 bases and J lost 4; bases outside the gene matches: 15. CDR1 is SNHLY, CDR2 FYNNEI, per germline. The CDR3: CASSVGDTTGGVFTEAFF. Here the CDR3 DNA reads TGTGCCAGCAGTGTTGGGGATACGACAGGGGGCGTCTTCACTGAAGCTTTCTTT. Supplemented by reference TRBV2 and TRBJ1-1, the full variable domain reads EPEVTQTPSHQVTQMGQEVILRCVPISNHLYFYWYRQILGQKVEFLVSFYNNEISEKSEIFDDQFSVERPDGSNFTLKIRSTKLEDSAMYFCASSVGDTTGGVFTEAFFGQGTRLTVV.

This chain uses TRBV6-5 with TRBJ1-2; D remains unclear. V lost 4 bases to trimming and J lost 0 bases, with 9 bases between them. The CDR3 loop spans 14 amino acids. Looked up from germline, CDR1 is MNHEY and CDR2 is SVGAGI. CDR3 nucleotides: TGTGCCAGCAGTTCCCTAGGCTCTAACTATGGCTACACCTTC. It specifies CASSSLGSNYGYTF.

The chain is built from TRBV6-5 and TRBJ2-5; perhaps TRBD1 as D (5 bases). This CDR3 is built from 15 residues. Germline CDR1 MNHEY, CDR2 SVGAGI. The V and J ends lost 8 bases and 5 bases respectively, with 21 bases between them. The CDR3 here is CASGPLSAGWETQYF. In nucleotides, the CDR3 is TGTGCCAGCGGTCCCCTTTCCGCAGGGTGGGAGACCCAGTACTTC.

This chain uses TRBV5-1 with TRBJ1-1, with unresolved D. Trimming stripped 3 bases from V and 1 base from J, with 7 bases between. The V gene's germline CDR1 is SGHRS and CDR2 YFSETQ. CDR3 size: 13 residues. The DNA of the CDR3 is TGCGCCAGCAGCTCCCTCGGGAACACTGAAGCTTTCTTT. This codes for CASSSLGNTEAFF. Combining the CDR3 with reference TRBV5-1 and TRBJ1-1 gives the whole variable domain KAGVTQTPRYLIKTRGQQVTLSCSPISGHRSVSWYQQTPGQGLQFLFEYFSETQRNKGNFPGRFSGRQFSNSRSEMNVSTLELGDSALYLCASSSLGNTEAFFGQGTRLTVV.

This clone was seen only once. The chain joins TRBV6-1 to TRBJ2-5; no definite D call. From germline, CDR1 is MNHNS and CDR2 SASEGT. The V and J ends lost 3 bases and 2 bases respectively, with 13 bases between them. The CDR3 length is 15 residues. The CDR3 region has the DNA TGTGCCAGCAGTGACCTTCTATCAGGTCAAGAGACCCAGTACTTC. It yields the protein CASSDLLSGQETQYF.

The J gene is TRBJ1-3, the V gene TRBV6-5; D may be TRBD1 (6 bases). Trimming cost V 6 bases and J 0 bases, with 9 bases left between them. The germline V gene encodes CDR1 MNHEY and CDR2 SVGAGI. This CDR3 spans 14 amino acids. The CDR3 spells CASRNRASGNTIYF. The CDR3, as DNA: TGTGCCAGCAGAAACAGGGCCTCTGGAAACACCATATATTTT.